This T cell receptor (beta chain) comes out of a study of radiotherapy plus CTLA-4 blockade in lung cancer. Study results and caveats: The study found tumor-derived TCR clones expanded in blood after radiotherapy plus ipilimumab.

Each patient with chemo-refractory metastatic non-small-cell lung cancer was treated with focal radiation plus CTLA-4 blockade using ipilimumab. Clones were read by immunoSEQ multiplex PCR, and TCRdb kept only the in-frame ones, dropping some. Here the sample spans approximately 45,000 clones, roughly 60% being singletons. On this clone: Antigen specificity is unknown.

J lost 3 bases, V lost 1 base, and 3 bases had no gene match. The CDR3 sequence is 15 residues long. Germline V CDR1 and CDR2: MGHRA, YSYEKL. This TCR was sampled from a human donor with non-small cell lung cancer who had a partial response to radiotherapy plus ipilimumab. The chain is built from TRBV4-1 and TRBJ2-1; 7 positions match TRBD2. Material: peripheral blood, obtained from a patient treated with radiotherapy plus ipilimumab. DNA of the CDR3: TGCGCCAGCAGCCAAGGGGGGGGTGGCTACAATGAGCAGTTCTTC. Translation gives CASSQGGGGYNEQFF.